This T cell receptor beta chain emerged from a study of T cells of healthy individuals (dated by TCRdb to 2017 to 2018). The germline V gene provides CDR1 MGHRA and CDR2 YSYEKL. The CDR3 runs 20 residues from the cysteine to the phenylalanine. Solely the CDR3 DNA is kept, with 60 bases framed from the first base. The trim is 1 base for V and 0 bases for J, with a gap of 22 bases between the germline ends. Preparation of the library involved 5' RACE. Sequencing used an Illumina MiSeq. TCRdb ran its own pipeline on the public reads, namely fastp trimming at Q25 and MiXCR clone calling, and kept in-frame beta chains. Every entry covers one CDR3 protein and lists the most common genes and DNA from its rows. Here the sample has some 100,000 distinct CDR3 sequences; about 16% occur a single time. The ten biggest clones cover 6.2% of the sample. There are many counts of this clonotype. The clone's antigen remains unknown. No clone much larger than this one lies a single base away; base qualities are absent.

This TCR came from a human donor in good health. This chain joins TRBV4-1 to TRBJ2-1, with no D gene named confidently. CDR3 sequence: CASSQGTRLLVPSSYNEQFF. The nucleotide sequence reads TGCGCCAGCAGCCAAGGTACCCGCCTCCTTGTCCCTAGCTCCTACAATGAGCAGTTCTTC.